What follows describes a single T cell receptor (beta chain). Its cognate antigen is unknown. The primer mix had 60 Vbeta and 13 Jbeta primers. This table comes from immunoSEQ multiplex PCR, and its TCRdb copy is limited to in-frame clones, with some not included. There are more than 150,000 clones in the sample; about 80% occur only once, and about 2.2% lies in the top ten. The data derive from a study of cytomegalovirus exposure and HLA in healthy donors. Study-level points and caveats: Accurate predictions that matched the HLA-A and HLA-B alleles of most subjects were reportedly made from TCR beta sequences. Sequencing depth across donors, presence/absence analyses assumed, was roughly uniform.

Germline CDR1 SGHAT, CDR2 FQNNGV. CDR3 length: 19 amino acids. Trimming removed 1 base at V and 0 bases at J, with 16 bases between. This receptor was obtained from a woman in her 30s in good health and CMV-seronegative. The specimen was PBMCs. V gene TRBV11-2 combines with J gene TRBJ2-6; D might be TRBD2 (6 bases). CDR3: CASSLAPRGLSSGANVLTF. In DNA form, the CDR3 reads TGTGCCAGCAGCTTAGCTCCACGGGGACTTAGCTCTGGGGCCAACGTCCTGACTTTC.